Below are 13 T cell receptor beta chains sequenced from a single sample in a study of blood T cell repertoires in COVID-19. The repertoire was sequenced with immunoSEQ multiplex PCR; TCRdb's copy has only in-frame clones and lacks some. This table holds roughly 82,000 clones, roughly 91% found once. Sequencing input: peripheral blood. The receptors stem from a woman between 45 and 65 years old in a cohort sampled during active COVID-19.

The V call is TRBV3-1 (or the pseudogene TRBV3-2), the J call TRBJ2-3, with TRBD1 as a possible D gene (6 bases). Trimming shortened V by 6 bases and J by 2 bases, and 15 bases separated the two germline ends. This CDR3 contains 15 residues. CDR1 and CDR2 (germline): LGHDT, YNNKEL (reference sequence). The CDR3 here is CASRQTGFNTDTQYF. In nucleotides, the CDR3 is TGTGCCAGCAGACAGACAGGATTTAACACAGATACGCAGTATTTT.

The table lists this clone with a few counts. The chain employs TRBV19 and TRBJ2-7; 8 bases map to TRBD1. The CDR3 extends over 14 amino acids. J lost 3 bases, V lost 6 bases, and 7 bases had no gene match. Germline lookup yields CDR1 LNHDA and CDR2 SQIVND (reference sequence). The CDR3 DNA sequence: TGTGCCAGTAGCGCCGGAACAGGGGGCTACGAGCAGTACTTC. The encoded protein is CASSAGTGGYEQYF.

DNA for the CDR3: TGTGCCAGCAGCTTCTTTGGCGGGGCCAACACCGGGGAGCTGTTTTTT. This sequence encodes CASSFFGGANTGELFF. The V and J genes are TRBV7-9 and TRBJ2-2; tentatively, D is TRBD2 (6 bases). The V and J ends lost 3 bases and 2 bases respectively, with 13 bases between them. The CDR3 is made up of 16 amino acids. Germline V gene lookup returns CDR1 SEHNR and CDR2 FQNEAQ (reference sequence).

The chain combines TRBV12-5 with TRBJ2-7, with no clear D. The CDR3 is 14 amino acids. V shed 5 bases and J shed 2 bases, with 13 bases lying between them. In germline, CDR1 is LGHNT, CDR2 FRNRAP. This chain's CDR3 is CASGPPKPAYEQYF. The CDR3 region has the DNA TGTGCTAGTGGTCCCCCTAAACCTGCCTACGAGCAGTACTTC.

The genes are TRBV27 and TRBJ1-2, with 10 bases aligning to TRBD1. Germline values: CDR1 MNHEY, CDR2 SMNVEV (reference sequence). The CDR3 is made up of 15 amino acids. Trimming at V came to 3 bases and at J to 4 bases, leaving 5 bases not matched to a gene. CDR3 bases: TGTGCCAGCAGTTTGGGGACAGGGGCACTCTATGGCTACACCTTC. This gives the protein CASSLGTGALYGYTF.

The chain joins TRBV28 to TRBJ1-5; D is unclear. The CDR3 contains 15 residues. The V and J ends lost 3 bases and 0 bases respectively, with 9 bases between them. The V gene's germline CDR1 is MDHEN and CDR2 SYDVKM. The DNA for the CDR3 is TGTGCCAGCAGTTTGTTACGGAGTAGCAATCAGCCCCAGCATTTT. As protein: CASSLLRSSNQPQHF. Full variable domain (missing parts from reference TRBV28 and TRBJ1-5): DVKVTQSSRYLVKRTGEKVFLECVQDMDHENMFWYRQDPGLGLRLIYFSYDVKMKEKGDIPEGYSVSREKKERFSLILESASTNQTSMYLCASSLLRSSNQPQHFGDGTRLSIL.

This clone rates as medium-sized. This chain connects TRBV4-1 to TRBJ2-7, with D tentatively TRBD2 (6 bases). Deletions cut 6 bases from V and 3 bases from J, with 15 bases between. CDR1 and CDR2 from the germline V gene are MGHRA and YSYEKL. This CDR3 spans 14 amino acids. CDR3 coding DNA: TGCGCCAGCAGTCAGACTAGTACTTTCTACGAGCAGTACTTC. Amino acids: CASSQTSTFYEQYF.

The chain recombines TRBV7-9 with TRBJ1-4, with D tentatively TRBD1 (6 bases). V was clipped by 1 base and J by 8 bases, with 11 bases between them. Per germline, CDR1 SEHNR and CDR2 FQNEAQ (reference sequence). This CDR3 is 14 amino acids long. The CDR3 nucleotides are TGTGCCAGCAGCTTAGGAGGGGGAAAGGAAAAACTGTTTTTT. Protein sequence: CASSLGGGKEKLFF. The whole variable domain, filled in from reference TRBV7-9 and TRBJ1-4, reads DTGVSQNPRHKITKRGQNVTFRCDPISEHNRLYWYRQTLGQGPEFLTYFQNEAQLEKSRLLSDRFSAERPKGSFSTLEIQRTEQGDSAMYLCASSLGGGKEKLFFGSGTQLSVL.

The CDR3, as DNA: TGTGCCAGCAACGAGGACATAGCCTCCTACAATGAGCAGTTCTTC. Protein sequence: CASNEDIASYNEQFF. The chain joins TRBV28 to TRBJ2-1, with a tentative D call TRBD1 (5 bases). The germline V gene encodes CDR1 MDHEN and CDR2 SYDVKM. The V and J ends lost 7 bases and 0 bases respectively, with 13 bases between them. The CDR3 sequence is 15 residues long.

V usage is TRBV5-4 and J usage is TRBJ2-1; TRBD2 aligns across 12 bases. The germline CDR1 and CDR2 sequences are SGHNT and YYREEE (reference sequence). The CDR3 is 17 amino acids. V lost 4 bases, J lost 7 bases, and 12 bases stayed unmatched. CDR3 loop: CASSPPPGLAGGNEQFF. DNA of the CDR3: TGTGCCAGCAGCCCCCCCCCGGGGCTAGCGGGAGGGAATGAGCAGTTCTTC.

DNA of the CDR3: TGCGCCAGCAGAGTTAGGACAGCTACTTACGAGCAGTACTTC. Translated, it gives CASRVRTATYEQYF. The chain joins TRBV5-1 to TRBJ2-7; perhaps TRBD1 as D (6 bases). This CDR3 spans 14 amino acids. V dropped 5 bases and J dropped 4 bases, with 16 bases sitting between them. Germline V gives CDR1 SGHRS, CDR2 YFSETQ.

The chain combines TRBV27 with TRBJ1-1; the match to TRBD1 covers 7 bases. CDR3 size: 13 residues. Germline CDR1 reads MNHEY; CDR2 reads SMNVEV (reference sequence). Trimming took 6 bases from V and 4 from J; bases not matched to a gene: 5. The CDR3 coding sequence is TGTGCCAGCAGGCTCCCAGGGGGCACTGAAGCTTTCTTT. It specifies CASRLPGGTEAFF.

The chain combines TRBV5-1 with TRBJ1-1; D gene ambiguous. The CDR3 is made up of 16 amino acids. Trimming shortened V by 0 bases and J by 4 bases, and 16 bases separated the two germline ends. Germline V gene sequence: CDR1 SGHRS, CDR2 YFSETQ. In DNA form, the CDR3 reads TGCGCCAGCAGCTTGGGGCCCTTATCACCAGGCACTGAAGCTTTCTTT. Its protein is CASSLGPLSPGTEAFF.